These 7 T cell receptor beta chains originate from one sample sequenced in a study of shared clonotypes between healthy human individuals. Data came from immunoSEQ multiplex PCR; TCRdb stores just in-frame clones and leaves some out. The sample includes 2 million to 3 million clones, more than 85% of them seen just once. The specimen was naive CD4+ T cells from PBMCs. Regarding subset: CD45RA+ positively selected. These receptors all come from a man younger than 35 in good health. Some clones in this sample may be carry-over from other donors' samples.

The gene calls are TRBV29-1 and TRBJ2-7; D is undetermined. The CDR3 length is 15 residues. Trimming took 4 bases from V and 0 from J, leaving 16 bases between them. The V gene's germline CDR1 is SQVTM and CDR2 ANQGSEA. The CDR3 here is CSVVTTLLSSYEQYF. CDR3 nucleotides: TGCAGCGTTGTTACCACCCTTCTTAGCTCCTACGAGCAGTACTTC.

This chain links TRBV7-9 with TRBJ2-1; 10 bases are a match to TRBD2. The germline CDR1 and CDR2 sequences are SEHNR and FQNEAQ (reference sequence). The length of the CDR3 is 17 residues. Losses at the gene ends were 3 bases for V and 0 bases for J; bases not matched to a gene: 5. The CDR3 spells CASSFPTSGASYNEQFF. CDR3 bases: TGTGCCAGCAGCTTTCCCACTAGCGGGGCCTCCTACAATGAGCAGTTCTTC. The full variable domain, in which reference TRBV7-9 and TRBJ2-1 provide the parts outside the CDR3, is DTGVSQNPRHKITKRGQNVTFRCDPISEHNRLYWYRQTLGQGPEFLTYFQNEAQLEKSRLLSDRFSAERPKGSFSTLEIQRTEQGDSAMYLCASSFPTSGASYNEQFFGPGTRLTVL.

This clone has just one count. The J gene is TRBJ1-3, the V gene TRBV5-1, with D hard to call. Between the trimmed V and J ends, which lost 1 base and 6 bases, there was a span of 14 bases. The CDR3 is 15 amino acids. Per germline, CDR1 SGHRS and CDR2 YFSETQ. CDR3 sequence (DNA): TGCGCCAGCAGCTTGATAGGGCCGGGCCCAAACACCATATATTTT. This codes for CASSLIGPGPNTIYF.

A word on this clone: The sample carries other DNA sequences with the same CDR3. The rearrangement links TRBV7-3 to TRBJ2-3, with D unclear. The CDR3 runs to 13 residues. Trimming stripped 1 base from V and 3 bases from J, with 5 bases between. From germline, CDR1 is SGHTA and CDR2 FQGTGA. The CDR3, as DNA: TGTGCCAGCAGCTTAATAGGGACAGATACGCAGTATTTT. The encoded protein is CASSLIGTDTQYF. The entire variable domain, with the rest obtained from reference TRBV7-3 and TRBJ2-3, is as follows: GAGVSQTPSNKVTEKGKYVELRCDPISGHTALYWYRQSLGQGPEFLIYFQGTGAADDSGLPNDRFFAVRPEGSVSTLKIQRTERGDSAVYLCASSLIGTDTQYFGPGTRLTVL.

CDR3 DNA sequence: TGTGCCAGCAGCTCGGGACGGGGACTTCAAGAGACCCAGTACTTC. Encoded protein: CASSSGRGLQETQYF. The chain links TRBV11-1 to TRBJ2-5, with D tentatively TRBD2 (6 bases). CDR3 length equals 15 residues. V shed 4 bases and J shed 2 bases, with 14 bases lying between them. Per the germline V gene, CDR1 is SGHAT and CDR2 is FQDESV (reference sequence).

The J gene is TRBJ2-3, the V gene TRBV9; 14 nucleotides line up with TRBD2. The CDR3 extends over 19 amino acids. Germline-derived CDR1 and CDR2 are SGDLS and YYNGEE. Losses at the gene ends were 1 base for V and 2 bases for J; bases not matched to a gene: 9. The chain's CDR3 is CASSVSGLAGGGTTDTQYF. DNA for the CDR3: TGTGCCAGCAGCGTAAGTGGACTAGCGGGAGGCGGTACCACAGATACGCAGTATTTT.

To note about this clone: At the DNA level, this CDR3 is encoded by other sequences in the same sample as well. CDR3 DNA: TGTGCCAGCAGTCCGCCCGGGCGTGGAGAGACCCAGTACTTC. Amino acids: CASSPPGRGETQYF. This chain connects TRBV28 to TRBJ2-5; D unresolved. Germline loops: CDR1 MDHEN, CDR2 SYDVKM. The CDR3 has 14 residues. Trimming took 5 bases from V and 4 from J, leaving 14 bases between them.